These T cell receptor beta chains were read from a single sample in a study of blood T cell repertoires in COVID-19. Method: immunoSEQ multiplex PCR; TCRdb's copy keeps in-frame clones and lacks some. The sample includes 90,000 to 120,000 clones, approximately 90% seen only once; the top ten take 1% to 1.5%. Specimen: peripheral blood. Every receptor here comes from a woman in her thirties with acute or convalescent COVID-19. CDR3s include the opening cysteine and the closing phenylalanine or tryptophan. The D gene is left open where the match is weak. Clone size is stated in some rows and not others, as once, few, many or a class when expanded.

TRBJ2-7,TRBD2,15,.,TRBV5-1,CASRYAGGPSYEQYF,TGCGCCAGCAGGTACGCGGGGGGCCCCTCCTACGAGCAGTACTTC
TRBJ2-1,TRBD2,19,.,TRBV5-1,CASSQLRLAGSTFYNEQFF,TGCGCCAGCAGCCAGCTAAGACTAGCGGGTTCGACCTTCTACAATGAGCAGTTCTTC
TRBJ1-1,.,13,.,TRBV25-1,CASSRTTGTEAFF,TGTGCCAGCAGTAGAACTACAGGGACTGAAGCTTTCTTT
TRBJ1-4,TRBD1,14,.,TRBV5-1,CASSTGQGNEKLFF,TGCGCCAGCAGCACGGGACAGGGGAATGAAAAACTGTTTTTT
TRBJ1-5,.,12,.,TRBV19,CASSIVGGTQHF,TGTGCCAGTAGTATAGTGGGGGGAACCCAGCATTTT
TRBJ1-3,TRBD1,18,.,TRBV12-5,CASGRFFPGGGSGNTIYF,TGTGCTAGTGGCAGATTCTTTCCAGGGGGCGGGAGTGGAAACACCATATATTTT
TRBJ2-1,TRBD1,12,.,TRBV9,CASSLGQAGQFF,TGTGCCAGCAGCTTGGGACAGGCGGGGCAGTTCTTC
TRBJ2-3,TRBD2,16,.,TRBV18,CASSPLLAGYTDTQYF,TGTGCCAGCTCACCACTGCTAGCGGGATACACAGATACGCAGTATTTT
TRBJ2-3,.,15,.,TRBV13,CASSLGGPSTDTQYF,TGTGCCAGCAGCTTAGGGGGCCCGAGCACAGATACGCAGTATTTT
TRBJ2-5,.,13,.,TRBV12-3/TRBV12-4,CASSLGGGETQYF,TGTGCCAGCAGTTTAGGCGGAGGGGAGACCCAGTACTTC
TRBJ2-5,.,13,.,TRBV20-1,CSASAPGRETQYF,TGCAGTGCTAGTGCGCCAGGGCGGGAGACCCAGTACTTC
TRBJ2-3,TRBD2,19,.,TRBV30,CAWSLDESSGRVVTDTQYF,TGTGCCTGGAGCCTAGATGAGAGTAGCGGGAGAGTTGTTACAGATACGCAGTATTTT
TRBJ1-1,TRBD1,11,.,TRBV7-9,CAGDRGTEAFF,TGTGCCGGCGACAGGGGTACTGAAGCTTTCTTT
TRBJ2-1,TRBD2,19,once,TRBV5-5,CASSRTNPLAGGKPNEQFF,TGTGCCAGCAGCCGAACTAACCCACTAGCGGGGGGGAAACCGAATGAGCAGTTCTTC
TRBJ1-5,TRBD1,15,once,TRBV7-9,CASSLGGTVNQPQHF,TGTGCCAGCAGCTTAGGGGGGACAGTCAATCAGCCCCAGCATTTT
TRBJ1-4,.,14,.,TRBV21-1,CASRDRGRYEKLFF,TGTGCCAGCAGGGACAGGGGGCGTTATGAAAAACTGTTTTTT
TRBJ2-7,.,15,medium-sized,TRBV24-1,CATSVGTGSTYEQYF,TGTGCCACCAGTGTTGGAACAGGGAGTACCTACGAGCAGTACTTC
TRBJ1-5,TRBD1,15,.,TRBV11-2,CASSKTGDSNQPQHF,TGTGCCAGCAGCAAGACAGGGGATAGCAATCAGCCCCAGCATTTT
TRBJ2-7,.,14,few,TRBV9,CASSVRWENNEQYF,TGTGCCAGCAGCGTTAGGTGGGAGAATAACGAGCAGTACTTC
TRBJ1-2,TRBD1,16,.,TRBV11-2,CASSPLRDRANYGYTF,TGTGCCAGCAGCCCCTTACGGGACAGGGCTAACTATGGCTACACCTTC
TRBJ2-2,.,12,.,TRBV9,CASSVRTGELFF,TGTGCCAGCAGCGTACGCACCGGGGAGCTGTTTTTT
TRBJ2-7,TRBD1,13,.,TRBV7-7,CASSLQGSHEQYF,TGTGCCAGCAGCCTACAGGGGTCGCACGAGCAGTACTTC
TRBJ2-3,TRBD1,15,.,TRBV18,CASSPWDRSTDTQYF,TGTGCCAGCTCACCATGGGACAGAAGCACAGATACGCAGTATTTT
TRBJ1-6,.,15,.,TRBV11-2,CASSFLGGDQTPLHF,TGTGCCAGCAGCTTCCTTGGAGGGGACCAGACACCCCTCCACTTT
TRBJ2-7,TRBD2,12,.,TRBV29-1,CSGIAGDYEQYF,TGCAGCGGGATAGCGGGAGACTACGAGCAGTACTTC
TRBJ2-3,TRBD2,14,.,TRBV6-5,CASSPGGVSNTQYF,TGTGCCAGCAGCCCCGGGGGGGTGTCGAATACGCAGTATTTT
TRBJ2-2,.,13,.,TRBV7-9,CASSLEHSGELFF,TGTGCCAGCAGCTTAGAACACAGCGGGGAGCTGTTTTTT
TRBJ1-1,TRBD1,12,.,TRBV5-5,CASSWTGGEAFF,TGTGCCAGCAGCTGGACAGGCGGGGAAGCTTTCTTT
TRBJ1-3,.,12,.,TRBV6-5,CASSYDSSTIYF,TGTGCCAGCAGTTACGACAGCTCCACCATATATTTT
TRBJ2-3,TRBD2,19,.,TRBV5-1,CASSPGLAGGPTSTDTQYF,TGCGCCAGCAGTCCGGGACTAGCGGGGGGTCCAACTAGCACAGATACGCAGTATTTT
TRBJ1-1,.,13,.,TRBV27,CASSTINTYRAFF,TGTGCCAGCAGTACGATAAATACATACCGAGCTTTCTTT
TRBJ2-1,TRBD1,14,.,TRBV11-2,CASSLGQGADEQFF,TGTGCCAGCAGCTTGGGGCAGGGGGCCGATGAGCAGTTCTTC
TRBJ1-5,.,12,.,TRBV10-1,CASSDNGQPQHF,TGCGCCAGCAGTGATAACGGTCAGCCCCAGCATTTT
TRBJ1-1,.,14,.,TRBV2,CASRSRGGDTEAFF,TGTGCCAGCAGGTCTAGGGGAGGGGACACTGAAGCTTTCTTT
TRBJ2-2,.,12,.,TRBV2,CATYDYAGELFF,TGTGCCACCTACGACTACGCCGGGGAGCTGTTTTTT
TRBJ1-4,.,15,.,TRBV7-8,CASSRGARVSEKLFF,TGTGCCAGCAGCCGAGGGGCGCGCGTGAGTGAAAAACTGTTTTTT
TRBJ2-1,TRBD2,15,.,TRBV19,CASSAVAGSYNEQFF,TGTGCCAGTAGTGCGGTAGCGGGGTCTTACAATGAGCAGTTCTTC
TRBJ2-7,.,14,.,TRBV7-8,CASSLASDHYEQYF,TGTGCCAGCAGCTTAGCTAGCGATCACTACGAGCAGTACTTC
TRBJ2-3,TRBD2,15,.,TRBV5-4,CASSRRGGRTDTQYF,TGTGCCAGCAGCCGTCGGGGGGGCCGAACAGATACGCAGTATTTT
TRBJ2-5,TRBD1,14,.,TRBV7-8,CASSFRGISETQYF,TGTGCCAGCAGCTTCAGGGGGATTTCAGAGACCCAGTACTTC
TRBJ1-3,.,16,.,TRBV7-2,CASSQSQAFSGNTIYF,TGTGCCAGCAGCCAATCACAGGCCTTCTCTGGAAACACCATATATTTT
TRBJ2-7,.,16,.,TRBV5-1,CASSLDNRQDRGEQYF,TGCGCCAGCAGCTTGGACAATAGACAGGATAGAGGAGAGCAGTACTTC
TRBJ2-7,.,18,.,TRBV24-1,CATSAQPSNLEGLGEQYF,TGTGCCACCAGTGCCCAACCATCAAACCTCGAGGGCCTGGGGGAGCAGTACTTC
TRBJ1-3,TRBD1,14,.,TRBV3-1/TRBV3-2,CASSQTGQGNTIYF,TGTGCCAGCAGCCAAACGGGACAGGGAAACACCATATATTTT